A single sample gave rise to the 23 T cell receptor beta chains below, sequenced in a study of blood T cells in healthy people across ages. The use of a sample-barcoded 5' primer and a J-beta primer mix characterized a second PCR of roughly 7 to 11 cycles. Via MiXCR, TCRdb re-called the 5' RACE reads, giving one row per CDR3 protein. The sample has under 2,000,000 distinct CDR3 sequences; 49% are singletons. Sequencing was performed on blood. Receptors were obtained from a woman in her thirties or forties in good health.

This rearrangement joins TRBV5-1 to TRBJ1-4; 12 bases are shared with TRBD1. Trimming cost V 5 bases and J 6 bases; bases outside gene matches: 5. The CDR3 runs to 15 residues. The germline CDR1 and CDR2 sequences are SGHRS and YFSETQ. Here the CDR3 reads CASRGQGAWDEKLFF. CDR3 bases: TGCGCCAGCAGGGGACAGGGGGCTTGGGATGAAAAACTGTTTTTT. Full variable domain (outside the CDR3, taken from reference TRBV5-1 and TRBJ1-4): KAGVTQTPRYLIKTRGQQVTLSCSPISGHRSVSWYQQTPGQGLQFLFEYFSETQRNKGNFPGRFSGRQFSNSRSEMNVSTLELGDSALYLCASRGQGAWDEKLFFGSGTQLSVL.

The chain is built from TRBV28 and TRBJ1-2; D unresolved. CDR3 size: 20 residues. Germline lookup yields CDR1 MDHEN and CDR2 SYDVKM. The V gene lost 6 bases and the J gene lost 3 bases, with 32 bases spanning the gap. The DNA for the CDR3 is TGTGCCAGCAGCCCCACCAAAATCTTAGGAGGGAGTACGGTGGACTATGGCTACACCTTC. It translates to CASSPTKILGGSTVDYGYTF.

The chain is built from TRBV7-2 and TRBJ2-3; D possibly uses TRBD1 or TRBD2 (5 bases each). This CDR3 is 15 amino acids long. In germline, CDR1 is SGHTA, CDR2 FQGNSA. Trimming pared 5 bases from V and 2 bases from J, leaving 14 bases between. CDR3 sequence reads: CASSPRDRYTDTQYF. In nucleotides, the CDR3 is TGTGCCAGCAGCCCCAGGGACCGATACACAGATACGCAGTATTTT.

This sequence joins TRBV6-2 or TRBV6-3 and TRBJ1-5, with 7 bases fitting TRBD1. Germline V gene lookup returns CDR1 MNHEY and CDR2 SVGEGT. This CDR3 comprises 16 residues. V was clipped by 6 bases and J by 2 bases; unmatched bases: 10. DNA for the CDR3: TGTGCCAGCAGATCCTTCAAGACAGGGCGCAATCAGCCCCAGCATTTT. Its protein product is CASRSFKTGRNQPQHF.

The J gene is TRBJ2-5, the V gene TRBV2; possible D gene TRBD2, 5 bases. The length of the CDR3 is 16 residues. Germline V gene data show CDR1 as SNHLY and CDR2 as FYNNEI. Trimming removed 7 bases from V and 1 base from J, with 19 bases in between. CDR3 amino acids: CASKDQGSGFQETQYF. CDR3 coding DNA: TGTGCCAGCAAGGATCAAGGAAGCGGCTTCCAAGAGACCCAGTACTTC.

The rearrangement uses TRBV25-1 and TRBJ1-2, with D uncertain. Trimming pared 0 bases from V and 8 bases from J, leaving 7 bases between. CDR1 is MGHDK, CDR2 SYGVNS, per germline. The CDR3 consists of 12 residues. For the CDR3, the DNA is TGTGCCAGCAGTGAATATGGGATAGGCTACACCTTC. This encodes CASSEYGIGYTF.

This clonotype was seen just once. The genes are TRBV27 and TRBJ2-3; D is perhaps TRBD2 (6 bases). CDR3 size: 13 residues. V lost 5 bases, J lost 14 bases, and 20 bases lay in between. CDR1 MNHEY and CDR2 SMNVEV come from the germline V gene (reference sequence). The CDR3 reads CASSPGPAGDPYF. The CDR3 DNA sequence: TGTGCCAGCAGTCCGGGACCAGCGGGTGACCCGTATTTT.

The chain uses TRBV6-6 and TRBJ2-1; TRBD1 agrees at 7 bases. Germline CDR1 MNHNY, CDR2 SVGAGI (reference sequence). V lost 7 bases, J lost 10 bases, and 22 bases stayed unmatched. This CDR3 region has 17 residues. The CDR3 sequence is CASTPLLQGPKSGEQFF. The CDR3 nucleotides are TGTGCCAGCACACCACTACTACAGGGGCCGAAAAGCGGCGAGCAGTTCTTC.

The table lists this clonotype with many counts. This rearrangement joins TRBV18 to TRBJ2-7; 9 positions match TRBD1. The CDR3 spans 14 residues. The trim removed 8 bases at V and 1 base at J, leaving 6 bases unmatched. CDR1 and CDR2 from the germline V gene are KGHSH and LQKENI. Written as DNA, the CDR3 is TGTGCCAGCAGCCCCGGGACAGGGTCCTACGAGCAGTACTTC. Translation: CASSPGTGSYEQYF.

The chain employs TRBV29-1 and TRBJ2-7, with D perhaps TRBD2 (6 bases). This CDR3 has 12 residues. Germline V gives CDR1 SQVTM, CDR2 ANQGSEA. V lost 7 bases to trimming and J lost 10 bases, with 20 bases between them. DNA of the CDR3: TGCAGCGGGTCCCCGTCGGGGGAGGCCCAGTACTTC. Amino acids: CSGSPSGEAQYF.

This clonotype showed up just once. Germline and junction disagree at one end, which may indicate a read error. The chain links TRBV27 to TRBJ1-2; D ambiguous. The CDR3 has 13 amino acids. Germline V gene lookup returns CDR1 MNHEY and CDR2 SMNVEV (reference sequence). The CDR3 spells CASSPGRNYDYTF. The CDR3 DNA is TGTGCCAGCAGCCCCGGACGTAACTATGACTACACCTTC.

In this sample, this clonotype turned up a few times. The chain couples TRBV2 to TRBJ2-7; D gene uncertain. Germline CDR1 is SNHLY and CDR2 is FYNNEI. The CDR3 runs to 15 residues. Deletions cut 7 bases from V and 1 base from J, with 17 bases between. The CDR3 loop is CASTNPDGVSYEQYF. DNA for the CDR3: TGTGCCAGCACCAACCCGGACGGAGTGTCCTACGAGCAGTACTTC.

In this sample, this clonotype turned up a few times. The rearrangement links TRBV7-2 to TRBJ2-1; 8 nucleotides align to TRBD2. This CDR3 region has 16 residues. V shed 1 base and J 9 bases; nucleotides not matched to a gene: 11. Germline assignment: CDR1 SGHTA and CDR2 FQGNSA. Here the CDR3 DNA reads TGTGCCAGCAGCTTAGTGTCCTCCGGGACTAGAAGTGAGCAGTTCTTC. Its translation: CASSLVSSGTRSEQFF.

V usage is TRBV29-1 and J usage is TRBJ1-5; possible D gene TRBD1, 5 bases. Trimming removed 4 bases at V and 5 bases at J, with 15 bases between. The CDR3 loop spans 14 amino acids. The germline V gene encodes CDR1 SQVTM and CDR2 ANQGSEA. As DNA, the CDR3 is TGCAGCGTTGGAGGTGGGGGACCTTATCAGCCCCAGCATTTT. Protein: CSVGGGGPYQPQHF.

This clonotype turned up a few times. The chain joins TRBV21-1 to TRBJ2-5; whether TRBD1, the table's D call, matches the DNA was not checked. TRBV21-1 is a documented pseudogene. CDR3 size: 13 residues. CDR3 loop: CASKRDSQETQYF. CDR3 coding DNA: TGTGCCAGCAAAAGGGACAGCCAAGAGACCCAGTACTTC.

The chain couples TRBV20-1 to TRBJ1-4; D uncertain. The CDR3 totals 15 residues. V lost 0 bases and J lost 14, with 22 bases in between. Germline CDR1 is DFQATT and CDR2 is SNEGSKA (reference sequence). The CDR3 region is CSARDPTMSPGVLFF. CDR3 nucleotides: TGCAGTGCTAGAGACCCGACCATGTCTCCCGGGGTCCTGTTTTTT.

The chain employs TRBV7-2 and TRBJ1-2, with 7 nucleotides matching TRBD1. This CDR3 has 16 amino acids. Germline assignment: CDR1 SGHTA and CDR2 FQGNSA. V lost 2 bases and J lost 1; bases outside the gene matches: 7. The CDR3 loop reads CASSLWAGGRNYGYTF. The CDR3 nucleotides are TGTGCCAGCAGCTTATGGGCAGGGGGTCGTAACTATGGCTACACCTTC.

This clonotype was seen a few times. The chain is built from TRBV4-2 and TRBJ2-1; D call uncertain. This CDR3 contains 15 residues. Per germline, CDR1 LGHNA and CDR2 YNFKEQ. The V and J ends lost 5 bases and 10 bases respectively, with 21 bases between them. As DNA, the CDR3 is TGTGCCAGCAGCAACTCACAAAGAGCCTTCGGGGAGCAGTTCTTC. Residues: CASSNSQRAFGEQFF.

This clonotype was recorded at least ten times. Given a much more abundant clone one base away, this may be a read error. The rearrangement joins TRBV4-2 to TRBJ2-5, with D perhaps TRBD2 (7 bases). The CDR3 has 16 amino acids. The germline CDR1 and CDR2 sequences are LGHNA and YNFKEQ. With 1 base removed from V and 11 bases from J, the gap between germline ends came to 23 bases. The CDR3 region is CASSQAPREGDNEQYF. The CDR3 region has the DNA TGTGCCAGCAGCCAAGCGCCCAGGGAGGGGGACAATGAGCAGTACTTC.

This clonotype was seen just once. This rearrangement joins TRBV28 to TRBJ1-6, with D possibly matching TRBD1 (5 bases). This CDR3 is 16 amino acids long. The germline V gene has CDR1 MDHEN and CDR2 SYDVKM. The V gene lost 5 bases and the J gene lost 5 bases, with 16 bases spanning the gap. The CDR3 bases are TGTGCCAGCAGTCCTCGGGGGGTCATTAATAATTCACCCCTCCACTTT. It codes for CASSPRGVINNSPLHF.

The rearrangement links TRBV20-1 to TRBJ2-1; 10 nucleotides align to TRBD1. V was clipped by 0 bases and J by 7 bases; unmatched bases: 6. The V gene's germline CDR1 is DFQATT and CDR2 SNEGSKA (reference sequence). CDR3 length equals 15 residues. The CDR3 is CSARDTGQGGNEQFF. The DNA for the CDR3 is TGCAGTGCTAGAGATACCGGACAGGGGGGGAATGAGCAGTTCTTC.

The chain links TRBV3-1 to TRBJ2-1; TRBD1 aligns across 9 bases. The J segment lost 5 bases and the V segment lost 4 bases, leaving 9 bases of the junction unmatched. CDR1 and CDR2 (germline): LGHDT, YNNKEL (reference sequence). CDR3 length: 16 amino acids. DNA of the CDR3: TGTGCCAGCAGCCGTTCCGGGACAGGGAGTCACAATGAGCAGTTCTTC. Protein sequence: CASSRSGTGSHNEQFF.

This chain links TRBV2 with TRBJ2-3; 8 bases match TRBD1. The J segment lost 4 bases and the V segment lost 3 bases, leaving 3 bases of the junction unmatched. There are 14 residues in the CDR3. Per the germline V gene, CDR1 is SNHLY and CDR2 is FYNNEI. CDR3 nucleotides: TGTGCCAGCAGTGATGACAGGGGTTCAGATACGCAGTATTTT. It encodes CASSDDRGSDTQYF.